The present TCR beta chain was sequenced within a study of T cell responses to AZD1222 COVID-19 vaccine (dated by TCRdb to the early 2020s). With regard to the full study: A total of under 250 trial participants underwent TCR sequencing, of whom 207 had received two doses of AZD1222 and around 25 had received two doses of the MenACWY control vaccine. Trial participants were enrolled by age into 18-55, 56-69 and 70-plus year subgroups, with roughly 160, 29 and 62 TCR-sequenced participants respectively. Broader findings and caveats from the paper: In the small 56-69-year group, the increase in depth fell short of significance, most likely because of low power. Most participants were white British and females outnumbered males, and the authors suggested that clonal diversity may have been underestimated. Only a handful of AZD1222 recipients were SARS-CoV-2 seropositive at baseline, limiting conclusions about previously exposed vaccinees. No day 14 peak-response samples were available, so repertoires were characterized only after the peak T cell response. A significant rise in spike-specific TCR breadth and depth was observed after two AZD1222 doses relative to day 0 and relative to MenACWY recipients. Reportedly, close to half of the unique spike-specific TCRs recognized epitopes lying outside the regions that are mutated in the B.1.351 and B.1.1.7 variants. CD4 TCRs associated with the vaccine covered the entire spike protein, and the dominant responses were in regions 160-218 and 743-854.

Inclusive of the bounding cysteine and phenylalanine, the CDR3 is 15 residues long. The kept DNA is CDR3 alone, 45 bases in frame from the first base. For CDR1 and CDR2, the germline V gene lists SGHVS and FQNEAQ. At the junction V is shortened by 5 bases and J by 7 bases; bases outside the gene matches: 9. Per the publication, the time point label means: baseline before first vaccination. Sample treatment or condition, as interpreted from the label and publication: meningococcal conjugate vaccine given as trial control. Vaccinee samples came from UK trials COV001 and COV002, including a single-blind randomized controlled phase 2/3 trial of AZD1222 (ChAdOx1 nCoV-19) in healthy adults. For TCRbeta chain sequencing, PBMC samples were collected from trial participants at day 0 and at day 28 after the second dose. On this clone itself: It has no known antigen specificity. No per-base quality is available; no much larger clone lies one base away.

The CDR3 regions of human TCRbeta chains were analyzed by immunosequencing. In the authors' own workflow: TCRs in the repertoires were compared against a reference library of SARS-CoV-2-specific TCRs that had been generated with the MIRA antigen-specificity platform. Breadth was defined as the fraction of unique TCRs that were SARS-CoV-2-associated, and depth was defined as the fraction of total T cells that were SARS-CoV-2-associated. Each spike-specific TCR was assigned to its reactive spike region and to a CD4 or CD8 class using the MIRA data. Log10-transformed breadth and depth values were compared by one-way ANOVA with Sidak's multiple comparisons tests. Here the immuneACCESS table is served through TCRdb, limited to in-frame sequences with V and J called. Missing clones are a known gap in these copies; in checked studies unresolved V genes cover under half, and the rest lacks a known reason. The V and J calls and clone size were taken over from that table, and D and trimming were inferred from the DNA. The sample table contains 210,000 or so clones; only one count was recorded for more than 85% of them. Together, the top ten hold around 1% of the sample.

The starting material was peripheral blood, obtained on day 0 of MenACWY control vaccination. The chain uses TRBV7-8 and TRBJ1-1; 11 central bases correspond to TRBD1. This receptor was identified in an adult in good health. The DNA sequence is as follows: TGTGCCAGCAGCCCGGATACCGGGACAGGGGGTGAAGCTTTCTTT. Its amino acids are CASSPDTGTGGEAFF.